In this sample, the clone carrying this T cell receptor (beta chain) turned up once. What it recognizes is unknown. This sample was included in a study of OX40 agonist ivuxolimab in advanced cancers. In the study overall: Patients were treated with ivuxolimab, an agonistic anti-OX40 (CD134) antibody. Participants averaged around 60 years of age (range about 23 to 79) and were around 80% male. General study results and limits: There were, on average, more expanded clones in CD8+ T cells than in CD4+. Both blood CD4+ and CD8+ T cells showed clonal growth by week 6 at 0.1 to 3.0 mg/kg.

Clones were sequenced by immunoSEQ multiplex PCR, and TCRdb holds only the in-frame ones, with some missing. The sample yields some 130,000 clones, 80% to 90% seen once. This CDR3 region has 14 residues. Per the germline V gene, CDR1 is MDHEN and CDR2 is SYDVKM. After removal of 2 bases from V and 7 bases from J, the junction contained 2 bases not matched to a gene. The sample here was CD4+ or CD8+ T cells sorted from blood, taken in a trial of the OX40 agonist ivuxolimab. The chain has TRBV28 and TRBJ1-6; 7 nucleotides align to TRBD1. The receptor's source is an adult with an advanced solid tumor such as melanoma, head and neck, liver or kidney cancer. The DNA for the CDR3 is TGTGCCAGCAGTTTAGCGGGACAGAATTCACCCCTCCACTTT. Translated, it gives CASSLAGQNSPLHF.